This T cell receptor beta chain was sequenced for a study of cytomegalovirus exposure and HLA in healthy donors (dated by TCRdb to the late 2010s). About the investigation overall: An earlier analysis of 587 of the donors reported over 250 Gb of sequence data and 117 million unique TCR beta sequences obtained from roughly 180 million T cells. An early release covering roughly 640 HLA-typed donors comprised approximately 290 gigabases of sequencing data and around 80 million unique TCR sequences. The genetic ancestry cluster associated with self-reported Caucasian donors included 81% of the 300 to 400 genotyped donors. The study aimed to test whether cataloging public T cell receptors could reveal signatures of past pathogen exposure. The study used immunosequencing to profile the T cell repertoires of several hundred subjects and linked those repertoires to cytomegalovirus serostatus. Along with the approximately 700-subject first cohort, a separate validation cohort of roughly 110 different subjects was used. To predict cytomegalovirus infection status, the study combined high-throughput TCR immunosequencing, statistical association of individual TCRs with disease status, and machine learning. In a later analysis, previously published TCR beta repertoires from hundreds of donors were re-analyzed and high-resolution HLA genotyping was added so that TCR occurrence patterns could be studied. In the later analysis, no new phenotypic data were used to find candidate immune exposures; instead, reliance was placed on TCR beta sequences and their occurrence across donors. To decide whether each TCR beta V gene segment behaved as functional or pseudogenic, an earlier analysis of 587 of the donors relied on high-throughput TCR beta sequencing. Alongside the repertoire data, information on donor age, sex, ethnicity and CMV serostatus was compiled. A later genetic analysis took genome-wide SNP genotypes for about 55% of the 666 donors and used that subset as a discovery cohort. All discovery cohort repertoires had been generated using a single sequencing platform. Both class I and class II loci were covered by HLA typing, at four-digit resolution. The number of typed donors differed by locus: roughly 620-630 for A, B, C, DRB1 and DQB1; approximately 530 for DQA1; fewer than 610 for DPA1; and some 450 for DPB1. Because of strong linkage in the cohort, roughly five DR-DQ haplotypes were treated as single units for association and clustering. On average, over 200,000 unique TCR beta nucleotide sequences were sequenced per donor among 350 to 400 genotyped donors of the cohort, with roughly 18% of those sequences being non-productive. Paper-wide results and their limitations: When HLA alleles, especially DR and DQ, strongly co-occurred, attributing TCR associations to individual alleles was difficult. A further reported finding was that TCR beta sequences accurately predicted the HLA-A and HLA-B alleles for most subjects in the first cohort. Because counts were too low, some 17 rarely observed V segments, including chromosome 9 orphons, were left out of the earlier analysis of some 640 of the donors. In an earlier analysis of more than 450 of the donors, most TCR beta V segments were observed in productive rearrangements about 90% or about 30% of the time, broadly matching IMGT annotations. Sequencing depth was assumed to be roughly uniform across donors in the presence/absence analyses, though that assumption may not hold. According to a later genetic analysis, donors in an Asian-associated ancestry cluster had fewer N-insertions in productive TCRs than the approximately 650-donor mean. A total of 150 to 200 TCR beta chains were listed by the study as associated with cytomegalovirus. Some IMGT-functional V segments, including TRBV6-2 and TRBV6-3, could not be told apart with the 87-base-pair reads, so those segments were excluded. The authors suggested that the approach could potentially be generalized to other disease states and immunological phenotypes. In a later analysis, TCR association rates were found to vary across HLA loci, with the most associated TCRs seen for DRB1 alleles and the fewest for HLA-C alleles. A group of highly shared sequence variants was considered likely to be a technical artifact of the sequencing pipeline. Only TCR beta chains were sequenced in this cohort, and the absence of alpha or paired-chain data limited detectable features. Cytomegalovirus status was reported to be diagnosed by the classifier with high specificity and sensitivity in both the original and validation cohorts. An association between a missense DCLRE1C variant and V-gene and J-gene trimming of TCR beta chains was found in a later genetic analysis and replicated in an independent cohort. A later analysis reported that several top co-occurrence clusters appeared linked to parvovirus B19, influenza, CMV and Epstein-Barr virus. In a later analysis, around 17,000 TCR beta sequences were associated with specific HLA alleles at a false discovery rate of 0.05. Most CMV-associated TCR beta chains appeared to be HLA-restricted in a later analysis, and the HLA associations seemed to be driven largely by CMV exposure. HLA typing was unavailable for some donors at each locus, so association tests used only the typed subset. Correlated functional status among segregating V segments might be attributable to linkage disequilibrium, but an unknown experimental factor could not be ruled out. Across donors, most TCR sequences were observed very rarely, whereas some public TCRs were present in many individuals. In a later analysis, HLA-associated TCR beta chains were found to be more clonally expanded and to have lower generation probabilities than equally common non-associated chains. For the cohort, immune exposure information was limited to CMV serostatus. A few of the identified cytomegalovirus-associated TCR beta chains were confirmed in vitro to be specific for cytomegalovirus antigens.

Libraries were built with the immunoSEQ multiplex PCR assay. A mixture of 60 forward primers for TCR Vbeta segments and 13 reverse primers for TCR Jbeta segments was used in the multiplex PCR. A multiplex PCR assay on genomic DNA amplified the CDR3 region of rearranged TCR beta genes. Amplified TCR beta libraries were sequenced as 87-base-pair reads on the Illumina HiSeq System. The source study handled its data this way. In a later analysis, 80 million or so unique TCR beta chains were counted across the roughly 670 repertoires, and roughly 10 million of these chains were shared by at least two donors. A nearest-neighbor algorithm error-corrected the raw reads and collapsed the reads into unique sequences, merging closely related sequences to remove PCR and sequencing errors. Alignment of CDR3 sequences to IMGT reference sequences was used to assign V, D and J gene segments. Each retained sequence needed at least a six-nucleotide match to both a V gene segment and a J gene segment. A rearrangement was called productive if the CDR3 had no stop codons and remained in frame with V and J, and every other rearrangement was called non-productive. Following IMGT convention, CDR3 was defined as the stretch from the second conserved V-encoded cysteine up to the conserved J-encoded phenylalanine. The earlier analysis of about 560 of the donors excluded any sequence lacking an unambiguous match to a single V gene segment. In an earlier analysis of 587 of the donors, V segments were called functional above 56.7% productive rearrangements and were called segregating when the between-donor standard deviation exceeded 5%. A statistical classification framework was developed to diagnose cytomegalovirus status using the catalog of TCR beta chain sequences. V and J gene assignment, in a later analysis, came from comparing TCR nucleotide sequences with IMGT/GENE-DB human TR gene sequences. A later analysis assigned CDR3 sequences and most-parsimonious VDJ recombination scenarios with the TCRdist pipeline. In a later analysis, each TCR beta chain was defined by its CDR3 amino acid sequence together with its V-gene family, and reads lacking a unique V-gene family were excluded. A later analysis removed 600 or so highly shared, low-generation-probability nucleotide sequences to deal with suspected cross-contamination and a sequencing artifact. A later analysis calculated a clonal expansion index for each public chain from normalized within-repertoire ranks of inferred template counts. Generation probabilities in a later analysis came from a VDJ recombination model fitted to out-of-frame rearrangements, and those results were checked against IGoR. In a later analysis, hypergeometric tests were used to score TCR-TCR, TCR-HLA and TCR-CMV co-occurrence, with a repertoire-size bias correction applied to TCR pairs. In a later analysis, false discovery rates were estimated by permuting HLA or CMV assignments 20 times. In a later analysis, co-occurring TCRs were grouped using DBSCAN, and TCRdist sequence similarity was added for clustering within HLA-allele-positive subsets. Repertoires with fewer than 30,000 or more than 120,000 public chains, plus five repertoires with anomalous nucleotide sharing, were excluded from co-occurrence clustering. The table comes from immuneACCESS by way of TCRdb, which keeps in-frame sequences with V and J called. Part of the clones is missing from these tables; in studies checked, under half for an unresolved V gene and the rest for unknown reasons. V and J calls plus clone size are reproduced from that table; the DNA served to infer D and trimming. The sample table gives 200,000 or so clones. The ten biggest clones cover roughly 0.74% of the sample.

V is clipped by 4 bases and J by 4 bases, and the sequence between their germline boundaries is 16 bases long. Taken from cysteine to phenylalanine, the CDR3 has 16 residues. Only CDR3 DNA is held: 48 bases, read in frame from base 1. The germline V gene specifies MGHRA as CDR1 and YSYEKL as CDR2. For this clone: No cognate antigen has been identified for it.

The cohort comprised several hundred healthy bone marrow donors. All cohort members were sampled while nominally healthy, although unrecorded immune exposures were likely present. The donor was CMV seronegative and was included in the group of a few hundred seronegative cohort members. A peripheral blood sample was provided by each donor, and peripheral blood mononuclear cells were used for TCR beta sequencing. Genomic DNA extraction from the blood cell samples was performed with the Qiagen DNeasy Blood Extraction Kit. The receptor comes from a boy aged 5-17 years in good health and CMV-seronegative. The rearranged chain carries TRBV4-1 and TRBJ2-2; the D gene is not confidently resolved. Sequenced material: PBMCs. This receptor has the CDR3 CASSRGAWSGTGELFF. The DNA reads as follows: TGCGCCAGCAGCCGTGGAGCGTGGTCCGGCACCGGGGAGCTGTTTTTT.